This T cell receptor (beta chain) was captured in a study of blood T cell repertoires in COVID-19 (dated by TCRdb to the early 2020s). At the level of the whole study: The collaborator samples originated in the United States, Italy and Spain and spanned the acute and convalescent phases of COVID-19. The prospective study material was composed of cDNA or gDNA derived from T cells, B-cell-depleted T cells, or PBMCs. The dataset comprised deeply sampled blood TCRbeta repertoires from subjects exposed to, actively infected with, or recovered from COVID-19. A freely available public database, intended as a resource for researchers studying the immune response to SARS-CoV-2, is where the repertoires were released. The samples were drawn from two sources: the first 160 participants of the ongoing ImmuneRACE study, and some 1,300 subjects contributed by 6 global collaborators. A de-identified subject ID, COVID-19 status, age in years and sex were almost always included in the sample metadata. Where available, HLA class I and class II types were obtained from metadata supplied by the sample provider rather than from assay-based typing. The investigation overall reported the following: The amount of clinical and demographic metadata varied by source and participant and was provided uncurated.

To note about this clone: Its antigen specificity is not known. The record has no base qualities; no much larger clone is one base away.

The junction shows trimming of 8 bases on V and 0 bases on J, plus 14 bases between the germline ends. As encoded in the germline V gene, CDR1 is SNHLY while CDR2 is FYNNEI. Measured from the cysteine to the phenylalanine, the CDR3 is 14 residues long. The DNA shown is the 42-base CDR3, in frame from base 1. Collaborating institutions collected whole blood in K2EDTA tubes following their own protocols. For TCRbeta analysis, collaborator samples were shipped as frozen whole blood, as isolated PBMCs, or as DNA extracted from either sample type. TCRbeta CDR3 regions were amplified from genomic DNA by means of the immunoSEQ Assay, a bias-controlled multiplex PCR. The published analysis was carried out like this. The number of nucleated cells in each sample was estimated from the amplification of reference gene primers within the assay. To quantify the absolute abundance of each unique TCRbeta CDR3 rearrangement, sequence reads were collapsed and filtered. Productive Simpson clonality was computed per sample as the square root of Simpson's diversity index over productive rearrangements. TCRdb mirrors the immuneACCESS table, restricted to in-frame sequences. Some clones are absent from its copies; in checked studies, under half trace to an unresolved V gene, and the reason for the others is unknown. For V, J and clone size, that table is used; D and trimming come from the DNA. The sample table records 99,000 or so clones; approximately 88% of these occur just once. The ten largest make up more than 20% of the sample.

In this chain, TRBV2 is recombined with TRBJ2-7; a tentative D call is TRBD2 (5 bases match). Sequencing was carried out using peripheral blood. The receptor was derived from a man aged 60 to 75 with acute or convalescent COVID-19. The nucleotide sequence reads TGTGCCAGCGAGGGAGCGGTCTCCTCCTACGAGCAGTACTTC. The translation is CASEGAVSSYEQYF.